Below, 9 T cell receptor beta chains from the same sample are listed, as sequenced in a study of shared clonotypes between healthy human individuals. The method was immunoSEQ multiplex PCR; TCRdb's version includes in-frame clones alone and lacks a portion of them. There are more than 2,000,000 clones in the sample; more than 80% occur only once, and around 0.4% lies in the top ten. The sequenced sample was naive CD4+ T cells from PBMCs. Subset meaning: CD45RA+ positively selected. The receptors shown here come from a man younger than 35 in good health. Some clones in this sample may be carry-over from other donors' samples.

The V gene is TRBV2, the J gene TRBJ1-2; the D gene is possibly TRBD1 (6 bases). This CDR3 has 13 amino acids. Germline-derived CDR1 and CDR2 are SNHLY and FYNNEI. With 5 bases removed from V and 8 bases from J, the gap between germline ends came to 15 bases. CDR3 bases: TGTGCCAGCAGTACGACCAGGACAGACGGCTACACCTTC. It specifies CASSTTRTDGYTF.

This sequence joins TRBV21-1 and TRBJ1-3; the table calls TRBD1, which could not be checked here. TRBV21-1 is shown as a pseudogene. This CDR3 contains 14 residues. The CDR3 is CASTGTGKGDTIYF. Here the CDR3 DNA reads TGTGCCAGTACTGGGACAGGGAAGGGTGACACCATATATTTT.

The chain carries TRBV7-3 and TRBJ2-3; D not resolved. This CDR3 is built from 18 residues. CDR1 is SGHTA, CDR2 FQGTGA, per germline. Deletions cut 1 base from V and 0 bases from J, with 17 bases between. The CDR3 spells CASSLRPLSDPSTDTQYF. Written as DNA, the CDR3 is TGTGCCAGCAGCTTAAGACCCCTCAGCGACCCTAGCACAGATACGCAGTATTTT.

V usage is TRBV9 and J usage is TRBJ1-5, with no clear D. The CDR3 extends over 14 amino acids. Deletions cut 7 bases from V and 1 base from J, with 12 bases between. The germline V gene has CDR1 SGDLS and CDR2 YYNGEE. CDR3 amino acids: CASATGESNQPQHF. CDR3 DNA: TGTGCCAGCGCCACCGGGGAAAGCAATCAGCCCCAGCATTTT.

The chain combines TRBV5-1 with TRBJ1-4, with 8 bases that match TRBD1. Trimming cost V 6 bases and J 7 bases; bases outside gene matches: 23. From germline, CDR1 is SGHRS and CDR2 YFSETQ. The CDR3 covers 19 residues. The DNA of the CDR3 is TGCGCCAGCAAAAAACAACCACCTCGACAGGGGCCCTTTGGTGAAAAACTGTTTTTT. Protein sequence: CASKKQPPRQGPFGEKLFF.

This chain links TRBV28 with TRBJ2-2; 8 bases fit TRBD2. Germline assignment: CDR1 MDHEN and CDR2 SYDVKM. Germline trimming cut 11 bases from V and 4 bases from J; bases unmatched to any gene: 3. This CDR3 spans 12 amino acids. The CDR3: CAHGGVTGELFF. For the CDR3, the DNA is TGTGCCCACGGGGGGGTCACCGGGGAGCTGTTTTTT.

This chain joins TRBV6-1 and TRBJ1-5; D unclear. Germline assignment: CDR1 MNHNS and CDR2 SASEGT. The V gene lost 1 base and the J gene lost 2 bases, with 12 bases spanning the gap. The CDR3 has 16 residues. The CDR3 reads CASSEGRGIGNQPQHF. CDR3 coding DNA: TGTGCCAGCAGTGAAGGGCGGGGAATCGGCAATCAGCCCCAGCATTTT.

This chain connects TRBV11-3 to TRBJ2-7; D unresolved. V lost 5 bases and J lost 2, with 10 bases in between. Germline V gene lookup returns CDR1 SGHNT and CDR2 YENEEA. The CDR3 contains 13 residues. The CDR3 sequence: CASSRGRTYEQYF. As DNA, the CDR3 is TGTGCCAGCAGCCGCGGACGGACCTACGAGCAGTACTTC.

V is TRBV27 and J is TRBJ2-2, with 9 bases aligning to TRBD2. V shed 6 bases and J 0 bases; nucleotides not matched to a gene: 14. Germline-derived CDR1 and CDR2 are MNHEY and SMNVEV (reference sequence). This CDR3 is built from 19 residues. The CDR3 loop is CASSLTGGRATANTGELFF. The DNA of the CDR3 is TGTGCCAGCAGCTTAACGGGCGGGAGGGCCACCGCGAACACCGGGGAGCTGTTTTTT.